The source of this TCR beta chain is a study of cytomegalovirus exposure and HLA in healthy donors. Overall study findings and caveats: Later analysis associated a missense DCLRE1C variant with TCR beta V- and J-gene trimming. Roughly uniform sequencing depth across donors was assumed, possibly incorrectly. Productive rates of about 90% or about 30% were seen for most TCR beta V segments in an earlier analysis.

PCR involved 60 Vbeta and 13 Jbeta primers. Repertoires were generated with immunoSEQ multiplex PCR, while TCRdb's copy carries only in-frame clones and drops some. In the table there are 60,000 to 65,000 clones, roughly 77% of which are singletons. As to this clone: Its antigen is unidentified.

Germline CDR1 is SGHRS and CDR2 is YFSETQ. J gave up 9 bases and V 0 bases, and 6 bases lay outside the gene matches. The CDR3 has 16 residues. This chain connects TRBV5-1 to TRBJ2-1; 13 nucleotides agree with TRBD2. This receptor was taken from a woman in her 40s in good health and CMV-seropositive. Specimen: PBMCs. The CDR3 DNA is TGCGCCAGCAGCTTGGTACTAGCGGGGGGGCACAGTGAGCAGTTCTTC. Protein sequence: CASSLVLAGGHSEQFF.